The rows below give T cell receptor beta chains drawn from one sample of a study of naive and memory T cell subsets. Each CDR3 protein gets one entry after TCRdb re-called the UMI-ligation and nested PCR reads with MiXCR. The data contain 99,000 or so distinct CDR3 sequences, roughly 15% of them singletons. Material for sequencing was naive CD8+ T cells from blood. The receptors were sampled from a human donor in good health. Each CDR3 is given with its conserved first and last residue. A D gene is named only where the DNA matches it firmly. Size values are once, few and many counts, or a class for expanded clones, and some rows have none.

many,TRBV29-1,TRBJ2-3,TRBD1,CSVDSEGARVDTQYF,TGCAGCGTTGATTCCGAGGGGGCCCGGGTAGATACGCAGTATTTT
-,TRBV7-9,TRBJ2-1,TRBD2,CASSSPSGGPYNEQFF,TGTGCCAGCAGCTCTCCTAGCGGGGGGCCCTACAATGAGCAGTTCTTC
-,TRBV13,TRBJ2-2,-,CASSQGPTGELFF,TGTGCCAGCAGCCAGGGGCCCACCGGGGAGCTGTTTTTT
-,TRBV4-3,TRBJ2-2,TRBD2,CASSQGGTSGGLTGELFF,TGCGCCAGCAGCCAAGGGGGGACTAGCGGGGGTTTGACCGGGGAGCTGTTTTTT
few,TRBV30,TRBJ1-1,-,CAWSWGSDTEAFF,TGTGCCTGGAGTTGGGGCTCGGACACTGAAGCTTTCTTT
few,TRBV6-5,TRBJ2-5,TRBD2,CASSYSPAGEQETQYF,TGTGCCAGCAGTTACTCTCCAGCGGGGGAACAAGAGACCCAGTACTTC
-,TRBV19,TRBJ2-1,TRBD1,CASSPRDRGRDEQFF,TGTGCCAGTAGTCCCCGGGACAGGGGCAGAGATGAGCAGTTCTTC
few,TRBV7-9,TRBJ2-1,TRBD2,CASSLVVREGRRNEQFF,TGTGCCAGCAGCTTAGTTGTTCGGGAGGGCCGACGGAATGAGCAGTTCTTC
many,TRBV24-1,TRBJ2-2,-,CATRSGLDTGELFF,TGTGCCACCAGGTCGGGGCTGGACACCGGGGAGCTGTTTTTT
many,TRBV4-2,TRBJ2-3,-,CASSQAGADTQYF,TGTGCCAGCAGCCAAGCTGGGGCAGATACGCAGTATTTT